The present entry profiles one T cell receptor beta chain with its context. Time point of the sample: after dendritic cell vaccination, including at tumor progression/relapse. Blood PBMC samples: pre-vaccination, two weeks post third vaccination, and at tumor progression. Only in-frame clones appear in the TCRdb table, and some are missing; sequencing was by immunoSEQ multiplex PCR. The repertoire holds approximately 48,000 clones, with about 89% as singletons. The CDR3 extends over 18 amino acids. Trimming took off 3 bases at V and 4 bases at J, with 22 bases between the two ends. Germline loops: CDR1 MRHNA, CDR2 SNTAGT. The data belong to a study of glioma-infiltrating T cells after dendritic cell vaccination.

This TCR was sampled from a human donor with glioblastoma. The V gene is TRBV6-4, the J gene TRBJ2-1; D is possibly TRBD2 (5 bases). The sequences come from blood, collected after dendritic cell vaccination. CDR3 sequence (DNA): TGTGCCAGCAGTGAGGTAGGAGGTTATCCCACGCTTTACAATGAGCAGTTCTTC. Its translation: CASSEVGGYPTLYNEQFF.